A single sample gave rise to the 10 T cell receptor beta chains below, sequenced in a study of T-cell reconstitution after alpha-beta-depleted transplantation in children (dated by TCRdb to 2015 to 2016). The library was made by PCR. The instrument given in TCRdb is Illumina HiSeq 2500. TCR libraries were prepared with molecular barcoding, using unique molecular identifiers to normalize TCRbeta repertoire quantification. TCRdb reworked the public reads: Q25 trimming with fastp, MiXCR clone assembly, productive beta chains retained. Duplicate CDR3 protein sequences are folded into a single record with the most common DNA and genes. The sample records some 590,000 distinct CDR3 sequences, about 10% of which are singletons. About 4% of the sample goes to the ten largest clones. The sequenced sample was PBMCs from the stem cell graft donor, obtained from the stem cell graft. The receptors here all came from a human donor who donated a stem cell graft to a child with acute myeloid leukemia.

This clonotype showed up just a few times. This rearrangement joins TRBV18 to TRBJ2-7; no firm D call. The CDR3 is 14 amino acids. Trimming removed 1 base at V and 0 bases at J, with 7 bases between. Germline values: CDR1 KGHSH, CDR2 LQKENI. The CDR3 loop reads CASSPQSASYEQYF. The CDR3 bases are TGTGCCAGCTCACCACAGAGCGCCTCCTACGAGCAGTACTTC.

This clonotype was observed a few times. V is TRBV2 and J is TRBJ1-3; the D is unclear. Trimming stripped 6 bases from V and 9 bases from J, with 15 bases between. CDR3 length equals 13 residues. The germline V gene has CDR1 SNHLY and CDR2 FYNNEI. CDR3: CASRPGIGRTIYF. The CDR3 region has the DNA TGTGCCAGCAGGCCCGGTATAGGGCGCACCATATATTTT. The variable domain in full, completed from reference TRBV2 and TRBJ1-3, reads EPEVTQTPSHQVTQMGQEVILRCVPISNHLYFYWYRQILGQKVEFLVSFYNNEISEKSEIFDDQFSVERPDGSNFTLKIRSTKLEDSAMYFCASRPGIGRTIYFGEGSWLTVV.

This clonotype was seen more than once but under ten times. The chain uses TRBV24-1 and TRBJ1-2; 7 bases agree with TRBD1. J gave up 4 bases and V 2 bases, and 12 bases lay outside the gene matches. The V gene's germline CDR1 is KGHDR and CDR2 SFDVKD. The CDR3 runs to 17 residues. The CDR3 region has the DNA TGTGCCACCAGTGATTCACGAGGGACAGCTAGGAGCTATGGCTACACCTTC. Translating it yields CATSDSRGTARSYGYTF.

The genes are TRBV5-1 and TRBJ1-1; the D gene is possibly TRBD1 (6 bases). Germline V gene lookup returns CDR1 SGHRS and CDR2 YFSETQ. Trimming removed 4 bases from V and 1 base from J, with 14 bases in between. CDR3 length equals 15 residues. The CDR3 region has the DNA TGCGCCAGCAGCATCCCCGGACAGACGAACACTGAAGCTTTCTTT. It specifies CASSIPGQTNTEAFF.

This chain connects TRBV28 to TRBJ2-3; maybe TRBD1 (6 bases). Deletions cut 10 bases from V and 3 bases from J, with 14 bases between. The CDR3 consists of 13 residues. Per the germline V gene, CDR1 is MDHEN and CDR2 is SYDVKM. CDR3 residues: CAIRTEETDTQYF. The CDR3 bases are TGTGCCATCCGGACAGAAGAAACAGATACGCAGTATTTT.

This clonotype showed up many times. This chain links TRBV28 with TRBJ2-7; D possibly matches TRBD1 or TRBD2 (5 bases each). V was pared by 5 bases and J by 6 bases, with 17 bases between. Germline lookup yields CDR1 MDHEN and CDR2 SYDVKM. CDR3 length: 14 amino acids. The CDR3 nucleotides are TGTGCCAGCAGTGGGACGTTGGCAGAGGTCGAGCAGTACTTC. It translates to CASSGTLAEVEQYF.

The chain carries TRBV12-3 or TRBV12-4 and TRBJ1-3, with 11 bases identical to TRBD1. Trimming removed 5 bases from V and 2 bases from J; junction bases left unmatched: 8. The CDR3 covers 17 residues. The CDR3: CASSLSDRGRAGNTIYF. The DNA of the CDR3 is TGTGCCAGCAGTCTCTCGGACAGGGGGCGAGCTGGAAACACCATATATTTT.

This clonotype was found many times. The genes are TRBV3-1 and TRBJ2-1, with 12 bases identical to TRBD2. Per the germline V gene, CDR1 is LGHDT and CDR2 is YNNKEL (reference sequence). V was clipped by 7 bases and J by 4 bases; unmatched bases: 5. The CDR3 is 15 amino acids. The DNA of the CDR3 is TGTGCCAGCACCGCTAGCGGGAGGGTATACAATGAGCAGTTCTTC. The encoded protein is CASTASGRVYNEQFF.

In this sample, this clonotype turned up a few times. The chain is built from TRBV9 and TRBJ1-4; D is ambiguous. CDR3 length equals 13 residues. Between the trimmed V and J ends, which lost 1 base and 7 bases, there was a span of 8 bases. Germline loops: CDR1 SGDLS, CDR2 YYNGEE. This CDR3 reads CASSVSGGEKLFF. CDR3 nucleotides: TGTGCCAGCAGCGTATCAGGTGGTGAAAAACTGTTTTTT. Looking up the rest from reference TRBV9 and TRBJ1-4 gives the full variable domain: DSGVTQTPKHLITATGQRVTLRCSPRSGDLSVYWYQQSLDQGLQFLIQYYNGEERAKGNILERFSAQQFPDLHSELNLSSLELGDSALYFCASSVSGGEKLFFGSGTQLSVL.

This chain links TRBV12-3 or TRBV12-4 with TRBJ1-5; D possibly corresponds to TRBD1 (6 bases). The CDR3 sequence is 14 residues long. V shed 6 bases and J shed 5 bases, with 14 bases lying between them. The CDR3 DNA follows: TGTGCCAGCAGGTGGACGGACAGTGATCAGCCCCAGCATTTT. This gives the protein CASRWTDSDQPQHF.